The text below deals with one TCR beta chain. Its antigen is still unknown. CDR1 is MDHEN and CDR2 is SYDVKM in the germline V gene. The CDR3 covers 14 residues. V was shortened by 5 bases and J by 2 bases, with 11 bases between the two germline ends. Produced via immunoSEQ multiplex PCR; TCRdb's table is partial and in-frame only. Among roughly 50,000 clones, around 89% were seen once, and the ten largest hold approximately 5%. This entry belongs to a study of T cell responses to AZD1222 COVID-19 vaccine. Study-level findings and limits: Compared with day 0, the breadth and depth of the Spike-specific TCR repertoire rose significantly after two doses of AZD1222. Nearly half of spike-specific TCRs reportedly target unmutated variant regions. Possibly, clonal diversity was underestimated; donors were largely white British and included more females. Just a handful of AZD1222 recipients were seropositive at baseline.

The starting material was peripheral blood, obtained 28 days after the second AZD1222 dose. The TCR was taken from an adult who received the AZD1222 COVID-19 vaccine. J is TRBJ2-3 and V is TRBV28, with D hard to call. The CDR3 bases are TGTGCCAGCAGTCCAATCCGGTTCACAGATACGCAGTATTTT. Protein: CASSPIRFTDTQYF. Full variable domain (remainder filled in from reference TRBV28 and TRBJ2-3): DVKVTQSSRYLVKRTGEKVFLECVQDMDHENMFWYRQDPGLGLRLIYFSYDVKMKEKGDIPEGYSVSREKKERFSLILESASTNQTSMYLCASSPIRFTDTQYFGPGTRLTVL.